This is a list of T cell receptor beta chains from one sample in a study of T cells after yellow fever vaccination. TCRdb called the 5' RACE reads again in MiXCR, with one record for every CDR3 protein. The sample holds roughly 120,000 distinct CDR3 sequences, under 8% seen once. Sequenced here: CD4+ T cells sorted from PBMCs, sampled around 10 days after the first yellow fever vaccination. The receptor set was obtained from a man between 18 and 35 years old who received the YFV17D yellow fever vaccine. The CDR3 runs from the conserved cysteine through the conserved F or W. The D gene is left open where the match is weak. Not every row has a clone size; where given, it reads once, few, many or a size class.

abundance: many; v_gene: TRBV7-2; d_gene: NA; j_gene: TRBJ1-2; CDR3nt: TGTGCCAGCAGCTTAGGGGCCACAGGGAACCATGGCTACACCTTC; CDR3aa: CASSLGATGNHGYTF
abundance: many; v_gene: TRBV28; d_gene: NA; j_gene: TRBJ2-4; CDR3nt: TGTGCCAGCAGCTCCAGGGGAGCCAAAAACATTCAGTACTTC; CDR3aa: CASSSRGAKNIQYF
abundance: many; v_gene: TRBV5-1; d_gene: NA; j_gene: TRBJ2-1; CDR3nt: TGCGCCAGCAGCTTCGGACTGGATAGCAATGAGCAGTTCTTC; CDR3aa: CASSFGLDSNEQFF
abundance: many; v_gene: TRBV7-3; d_gene: NA; j_gene: TRBJ2-5; CDR3nt: TGTGCCAGCAGCTTACTGGGGGTCCAAGAGACCCAGTACTTC; CDR3aa: CASSLLGVQETQYF
abundance: NA; v_gene: TRBV10-2; d_gene: NA; j_gene: TRBJ1-2; CDR3nt: TGCGCCAGCAGCCAGGCGGGGGGTAATGGCTACACCTTC; CDR3aa: CASSQAGGNGYTF
abundance: many; v_gene: TRBV18; d_gene: NA; j_gene: TRBJ1-6; CDR3nt: TGTGCCAGCTCACCACCTTTGGTACGCTATAATTCACCCCTCCACTTT; CDR3aa: CASSPPLVRYNSPLHF
abundance: many; v_gene: TRBV9; d_gene: NA; j_gene: TRBJ2-7; CDR3nt: TGTGCCAGCAGCGCGCAAAAAGCCGGCTACGAGCAGTACTTC; CDR3aa: CASSAQKAGYEQYF
abundance: NA; v_gene: TRBV3-1; d_gene: NA; j_gene: TRBJ1-3; CDR3nt: TGTGCCAGCAGCCAAAACGCCGGACCGCTGTCTGGAAACACCATATATTTT; CDR3aa: CASSQNAGPLSGNTIYF
abundance: many; v_gene: TRBV6-5; d_gene: NA; j_gene: TRBJ1-6; CDR3nt: TGTGCCAGCAGTTACTCGAAAGGGGTTAACTATAATTCACCCCTCCACTTT; CDR3aa: CASSYSKGVNYNSPLHF
abundance: NA; v_gene: TRBV5-6; d_gene: NA; j_gene: TRBJ2-7; CDR3nt: TGTGCCAGCAGCTTGGTAGGCGGCCGGTCCTACGAGGAGTACTTC; CDR3aa: CASSLVGGRSYEEYF
abundance: many; v_gene: TRBV18; d_gene: NA; j_gene: TRBJ1-2; CDR3nt: TGTGCCAGCTCACAGCCCCCACCCGGGGGCTACACCTTC; CDR3aa: CASSQPPPGGYTF
abundance: NA; v_gene: TRBV10-3; d_gene: TRBD1; j_gene: TRBJ2-7; CDR3nt: TGTGCCTCCGGACAGGGCTCTTACGAGCAGTACTTC; CDR3aa: CASGQGSYEQYF